Listed here are 17 T cell receptor beta chains from one sample, sequenced in a study of control samples from healthy donors and cancer patients. Produced via immunoSEQ multiplex PCR; TCRdb's table is partial and in-frame only. The sample carries some 250,000 clones, roughly 87% recorded once. The sequenced material came from PBMCs. The receptors originated from a woman aged 60-75 years with lung cancer.

This chain connects TRBV18 to TRBJ1-2; D is unclear. This CDR3 is built from 15 residues. The V gene lost 2 bases and the J gene lost 0 bases, with 10 bases spanning the gap. Germline-derived CDR1 and CDR2 are KGHSH and LQKENI. The CDR3 loop is CASSPSLQSNYGYTF. The DNA for the CDR3 is TGTGCCAGCTCACCATCTTTGCAGTCTAACTATGGCTACACCTTC.

V usage is TRBV19 and J usage is TRBJ1-2, with 7 bases lining up with TRBD1. Looked up from germline, CDR1 is LNHDA and CDR2 is SQIVND (reference sequence). J lost 7 bases, V lost 3 bases, and 8 bases had no gene match. The CDR3 runs 14 residues. CDR3 sequence: CASSIGQARGGYTF. DNA of the CDR3: TGTGCCAGTAGTATTGGACAGGCCCGGGGTGGCTACACCTTC.

The chain combines TRBV2 with TRBJ2-3; TRBD2 might be the D (5 bases). Germline V gives CDR1 SNHLY, CDR2 FYNNEI. Trimming pared 6 bases from V and 11 bases from J, leaving 18 bases between. This CDR3 is built from 13 residues. CDR3 loop: CASREGDGLGQYF. The CDR3 coding sequence is TGTGCCAGCAGAGAGGGAGACGGCCTGGGGCAGTATTTT.

The chain carries TRBV5-8 and TRBJ2-7; D is tentatively TRBD1 or TRBD2 (7 bases each). This CDR3 comprises 17 residues. Trimming removed 0 bases from V and 2 bases from J, with 18 bases in between. CDR1 is SGHTS, CDR2 YDEGEE, per germline. Here the CDR3 DNA reads TGTGCCAGCAGCTTGGTTTACGGGAGGCAGGGGGCCTACGAGCAGTACTTC. Protein product: CASSLVYGRQGAYEQYF.

This chain connects TRBV29-1 to TRBJ1-2, with D possibly being TRBD1 (5 bases). The V end was cut by 4 bases, the J end by 8 bases, with 17 bases between. The CDR3 runs to 13 residues. Germline CDR1 SQVTM, CDR2 ANQGSEA. CDR3 in DNA: TGCAGCGTTGGGGACCGGGGTAGTTACGGCTACACCTTC. Amino acids: CSVGDRGSYGYTF. The full variable domain, in which reference TRBV29-1 and TRBJ1-2 provide the parts outside the CDR3, is SAVISQKPSRDICQRGTSLTIQCQVDSQVTMMFWYRQQPGQSLTLIATANQGSEATYESGFVIDKFPISRPNLTFSTLTVSNMSPEDSSIYLCSVGDRGSYGYTFGSGTRLTVV.

The J gene is TRBJ1-1, the V gene TRBV11-2, with 8 bases identical to TRBD1. V lost 4 bases, J lost 4 bases, and 5 bases stayed unmatched. Per germline, CDR1 SGHAT and CDR2 FQNNGV. The CDR3 extends over 14 amino acids. DNA for the CDR3: TGTGCCAGCAGCTCTTGGGACAGGCCCACTGAAGCTTTCTTT. Encoded protein: CASSSWDRPTEAFF.

This clone was seen just once. The CDR3 loop is CASSREGAQTGNTIYF. CDR3 DNA: TGTGCCAGCAGCCGCGAGGGGGCTCAGACTGGAAACACCATATATTTT. The chain employs TRBV14 and TRBJ1-3; TRBD1 agrees at 7 bases. Germline V lookup: CDR1 SGHDN, CDR2 FVKESK. The CDR3 consists of 16 residues. V was pared by 4 bases and J by 2 bases, with 8 bases of the junction left unmatched.

The rearrangement joins TRBV6-5 to TRBJ2-3; unclear D gene. V was trimmed by 6 bases and J by 12 bases, leaving 22 bases between them. CDR3 length: 14 amino acids. Germline V lookup: CDR1 MNHEY, CDR2 SVGAGI. Here the CDR3 reads CASSLRPGRLPQYF. The CDR3 DNA reads TGTGCCAGCAGCCTACGGCCAGGCAGGCTTCCCCAGTATTTT.

This chain uses TRBV3-1 (or the pseudogene TRBV3-2) with TRBJ2-1; 14 bases align to TRBD2. V dropped 4 bases and J dropped 8; count of bases not matched to a gene: 7. Germline CDR1 and CDR2: LGHDT and YNNKEL (reference sequence). The CDR3 is made up of 16 amino acids. The CDR3 loop reads CASSLRLAGGSDEQFF. CDR3 coding DNA: TGTGCCAGCAGCCTCCGACTAGCGGGAGGGTCGGATGAGCAGTTCTTC.

The V call is TRBV7-2, the J call TRBJ2-3; D remains ambiguous. The CDR3 totals 14 residues. Germline CDR1 is SGHTA and CDR2 is FQGNSA. V dropped 0 bases and J dropped 3 bases, with 7 bases sitting between them. The CDR3 reads CASSLALLTDTQYF. CDR3 coding DNA: TGTGCCAGCAGCTTAGCGCTCCTAACAGATACGCAGTATTTT.

This chain connects TRBV3-1 (or the pseudogene TRBV3-2) to TRBJ1-2; the D is unclear. Germline CDR1 and CDR2: LGHDT and YNNKEL (reference sequence). The CDR3 has 13 residues. Trimming took off 7 bases at V and 5 bases at J, with 14 bases between the two ends. This CDR3 reads CASTAIGSYGYTF. The CDR3 DNA sequence: TGTGCCAGCACCGCCATCGGTTCGTATGGCTACACCTTC.

The table lists this clone with a count of one. This CDR3 reads CASSLDLKGNTIYF. The CDR3 nucleotides are TGTGCCAGCAGCTTAGATTTGAAAGGGAACACCATATATTTT. This chain connects TRBV11-2 to TRBJ1-3; D is unresolved. V was cut by 0 bases and J by 7 bases, with 10 bases left in between. The germline gives CDR1 SGHAT, CDR2 FQNNGV. This CDR3 has 14 amino acids. Using reference TRBV11-2 and TRBJ1-3 for the parts outside the CDR3, the full variable domain is EAGVAQSPRYKIIEKRQSVAFWCNPISGHATLYWYQQILGQGPKLLIQFQNNGVVDDSQLPKDRFSAERLKGVDSTLKIQPAKLEDSAVYLCASSLDLKGNTIYFGEGSWLTVV.

The chain links TRBV24-1 to TRBJ2-3; D is tentatively TRBD1 or TRBD2 (6 bases each). This CDR3 comprises 16 residues. Germline CDR1 KGHDR, CDR2 SFDVKD. Deletions cut 4 bases from V and 0 bases from J, with 13 bases between. The CDR3 nucleotides read TGTGCCACCAGTGACCGCGGGGACATCAGCACAGATACGCAGTATTTT. It specifies CATSDRGDISTDTQYF.

This clone showed up just once. The chain links TRBV11-1 to TRBJ2-7, with D perhaps given as TRBD1 or TRBD2 (5 bases each). V lost 1 base to trimming and J lost 1 base, with 8 bases between them. Per the germline V gene, CDR1 is SGHAT and CDR2 is FQDESV (reference sequence). This CDR3 comprises 14 residues. CDR3 protein: CASSLEGRSYEQYF. The CDR3 DNA is TGTGCCAGCAGCTTAGAGGGGAGATCCTACGAGCAGTACTTC.

J is TRBJ2-7 and V is TRBV30; weak D call: TRBD2 (5 bases). CDR3 length: 14 amino acids. CDR1 is GTSNPN and CDR2 is SVGIG in the germline V gene (reference sequence). Trimming shortened V by 1 base and J by 3 bases, and 13 bases separated the two germline ends. The DNA of the CDR3 is TGTGCCTGGAGTGGGGTGTCGGGAATCTACGAGCAGTACTTC. Encoded protein: CAWSGVSGIYEQYF. Drawing the rest from reference TRBV30 and TRBJ2-7, the complete variable domain is SQTIHQWPATLVQPVGSPLSLECTVEGTSNPNLYWYRQAAGRGLQLLFYSVGIGQISSEVPQNLSASRPQDRQFILSSKKLLLSDSGFYLCAWSGVSGIYEQYFGPGTRLTVT.

Comments on this clone: At the DNA level, this CDR3 is encoded by other sequences in the same sample as well. The chain joins TRBV5-1 to TRBJ2-3; D may be TRBD1 (5 bases). Trimming cost V 0 bases and J 2 bases, with 7 bases left between them. This CDR3 spans 14 amino acids. The V gene's germline CDR1 is SGHRS and CDR2 YFSETQ. The CDR3 is CASSLGQITDTQYF. CDR3 nucleotide sequence: TGCGCCAGCAGCTTGGGACAGATCACAGATACGCAGTATTTT.

This clone was counted a few times. V gene TRBV28 combines with J gene TRBJ2-1; D may be TRBD2 (5 bases). CDR3 length: 18 residues. Trimming cost V 6 bases and J 1 base, with 22 bases left between them. Looked up from germline, CDR1 is MDHEN and CDR2 is SYDVKM. CDR3 sequence reads: CASSPPRGADLSYNEQFF. In DNA form, the CDR3 reads TGTGCCAGCAGCCCTCCCCGGGGAGCTGACTTATCCTACAATGAGCAGTTCTTC.